The 21 T cell receptor beta chains presented below share a single source sample, sequenced in a study of T cell changes during pregnancy in multiple sclerosis. The table came from immunoSEQ multiplex PCR; TCRdb's copy has only in-frame clones and leaves some out. The data contain fewer than 75,000 clones, about 91% of them seen just once; the ten biggest clones take up about 2.3%. The sample consisted of peripheral blood, taken in the first trimester of pregnancy. These receptors were obtained from a female donor with multiple sclerosis, enrolled in a pregnancy study.

The rearrangement joins TRBV28 to TRBJ1-3; 7 nucleotides line up with TRBD1. Germline assignment: CDR1 MDHEN and CDR2 SYDVKM. The CDR3 is 15 residues long. V was clipped by 8 bases and J by 4 bases; unmatched bases: 11. CDR3 DNA: TGTGCCAGCGGAACGACAGGGCAGGGAGGAAACACCATATATTTT. Amino acid sequence: CASGTTGQGGNTIYF.

V usage is TRBV7-9 and J usage is TRBJ2-1; TRBD1 agrees at 8 bases. Germline CDR1 SEHNR, CDR2 FQNEAQ (reference sequence). The CDR3 runs 15 residues. The V and J ends lost 5 bases and 8 bases, in that order; junction bases with no gene match: 11. CDR3 nucleotide sequence: TGTGCCAGCAGCCCGCGGGACAGGCCAAGGGATGAGCAGTTCTTC. It is translated as CASSPRDRPRDEQFF.

This clone was counted once. The chain combines TRBV6-1 with TRBJ2-2, with D possibly being TRBD2 (5 bases). The CDR3 runs 14 residues. Per the germline V gene, CDR1 is MNHNS and CDR2 is SASEGT. The ends were cut back, 8 bases at V and 0 bases at J, with 10 bases in the middle. DNA of the CDR3: TGTGCCAGCCTATGGGGAGCGAACACCGGGGAGCTGTTTTTT. Its protein is CASLWGANTGELFF.

This clone has a handful of counts. The chain has TRBV7-9 and TRBJ2-3, with 7 bases fitting TRBD1. This CDR3 has 14 residues. Per germline, CDR1 SEHNR and CDR2 FQNEAQ (reference sequence). Germline trimming cut 4 bases from V and 4 bases from J; bases unmatched to any gene: 5. The CDR3 sequence: CASSWTGSADTQYF. CDR3 nucleotides: TGTGCCAGCAGCTGGACAGGATCCGCAGATACGCAGTATTTT.

J is TRBJ1-1 and V is TRBV19; D is unclear. Germline V lookup: CDR1 LNHDA, CDR2 SQIVND (reference sequence). V shed 6 bases and J shed 2 bases, with 13 bases lying between them. The CDR3 loop spans 14 amino acids. The CDR3 reads CASSPVSFNTEAFF. The CDR3, as DNA: TGTGCCAGTAGCCCCGTTAGCTTCAACACTGAAGCTTTCTTT.

The chain uses TRBV27 and TRBJ2-4; 11 bases match TRBD1. V shed 2 bases and J 0 bases; nucleotides not matched to a gene: 0. The V gene's germline CDR1 is MNHEY and CDR2 SMNVEV (reference sequence). The CDR3 has 16 amino acids. CDR3 region: CASSLGTGGAKNIQYF. The CDR3 region has the DNA TGTGCCAGCAGTTTAGGGACAGGGGGAGCCAAAAACATTCAGTACTTC.

The CDR3 spells CASQGDKAGAYNEQFF. The CDR3 bases are TGCGCCAGCCAAGGAGACAAAGCGGGGGCCTACAATGAGCAGTTCTTC. The chain joins TRBV5-1 to TRBJ2-1, with TRBD2 identical over 8 bases. CDR1 and CDR2 from the germline V gene are SGHRS and YFSETQ. There are 16 residues in the CDR3. V lost 7 bases, J lost 2 bases, and 11 bases stayed unmatched.

The chain is built from TRBV27 and TRBJ2-7, with TRBD2 identical over 13 bases. J gave up 4 bases and V 3 bases, and 9 bases lay outside the gene matches. The CDR3 has 17 amino acids. Germline assignment: CDR1 MNHEY and CDR2 SMNVEV (reference sequence). The DNA of the CDR3 is TGTGCCAGCAGTTTGACCAAGGGACTAGCGGGAAAGTACGAGCAGTACTTC. Protein: CASSLTKGLAGKYEQYF.

V is TRBV5-1 and J is TRBJ2-5, with D perhaps TRBD2 (6 bases). Trimming pared 0 bases from V and 1 base from J, leaving 13 bases between. The CDR3 spans 16 residues. CDR1 and CDR2 from the germline V gene are SGHRS and YFSETQ. The CDR3 sequence: CASSLVRGPVQETQYF. For the CDR3, the DNA is TGCGCCAGCAGCTTGGTGCGGGGCCCCGTCCAAGAGACCCAGTACTTC. Complete variable domain (other parts from reference TRBV5-1 and TRBJ2-5): KAGVTQTPRYLIKTRGQQVTLSCSPISGHRSVSWYQQTPGQGLQFLFEYFSETQRNKGNFPGRFSGRQFSNSRSEMNVSTLELGDSALYLCASSLVRGPVQETQYFGPGTRLLVL.

The chain employs TRBV27 and TRBJ1-1; D gene ambiguous. The germline V gene encodes CDR1 MNHEY and CDR2 SMNVEV (reference sequence). The CDR3 sequence is 11 residues long. The V gene lost 6 bases and the J gene lost 9 bases, with 11 bases spanning the gap. The DNA of the CDR3 is TGTGCCAGCAGGGGAGGCGGAAAAGCTTTCTTT. Translated, it gives CASRGGGKAFF.

This sequence joins TRBV6-1 and TRBJ1-1; D is unclear. The CDR3 consists of 13 residues. Germline lookup yields CDR1 MNHNS and CDR2 SASEGT. V was trimmed by 8 bases and J by 5 bases, leaving 15 bases between them. CDR3 DNA sequence: TGTGCCAGCGCTCGGGATGGAGGGACTGAAGCTTTCTTT. As protein: CASARDGGTEAFF.

The chain carries TRBV7-9 and TRBJ2-3, with D possibly TRBD1 on 5 matching bases. Germline CDR1 is SEHNR and CDR2 is FQNEAQ (reference sequence). The CDR3 consists of 13 residues. The V end was cut by 2 bases, the J end by 7 bases, with 10 bases between. CDR3 sequence reads: CASSLKGIYTQYF. The CDR3 region has the DNA TGTGCCAGCAGCTTAAAGGGGATTTATACGCAGTATTTT.

This rearrangement joins TRBV27 to TRBJ1-1; 9 bases map to TRBD1. V shed 4 bases, J shed 2 bases, and the junction held 14 bases outside the gene matches. The germline V gene has CDR1 MNHEY and CDR2 SMNVEV (reference sequence). The CDR3 contains 18 residues. The CDR3 spells CASSSRGQGLANNTEAFF. CDR3 DNA sequence: TGTGCCAGCAGTTCCCGAGGACAGGGGCTGGCAAATAACACTGAAGCTTTCTTT.

This sequence joins TRBV30 and TRBJ1-6, with 7 bases identical to TRBD1. Germline values: CDR1 GTSNPN, CDR2 SVGIG (reference sequence). Trimming cost V 3 bases and J 4 bases; bases outside gene matches: 9. This CDR3 region has 16 residues. The chain's CDR3 is CAWSGNAGQYNSPLHF. The CDR3 DNA is TGTGCCTGGAGCGGTAATGCGGGACAGTATAATTCACCCCTCCACTTT.

This sequence joins TRBV13 and TRBJ2-3, with D possibly TRBD1 on 6 matching bases. The germline CDR1 and CDR2 sequences are PRHDT and FYEKMQ (reference sequence). The CDR3 extends over 14 amino acids. V lost 4 bases and J 4 bases, leaving 12 bases between the germline ends. The CDR3 reads CASSSSQGPDTQYF. CDR3 sequence (DNA): TGTGCCAGCAGCTCCAGCCAGGGGCCAGATACGCAGTATTTT.

The chain recombines TRBV2 with TRBJ1-1; D gene unclear. The germline V gene has CDR1 SNHLY and CDR2 FYNNEI. This CDR3 comprises 14 residues. V gave up 4 bases and J gave up 1 base, with 10 bases separating them. Here the CDR3 reads CASSGQAKNTEAFF. In DNA form, the CDR3 reads TGTGCCAGCAGTGGGCAGGCTAAGAACACTGAAGCTTTCTTT.

The chain employs TRBV5-1 and TRBJ1-2; 10 nucleotides line up with TRBD1. With 0 bases clipped from V and 4 bases from J, the junction kept 6 bases outside the gene matches. CDR1 and CDR2 (germline): SGHRS, YFSETQ. CDR3 length equals 16 residues. This CDR3 reads CASSLAGTGVGYGYTF. The CDR3 nucleotides are TGCGCCAGCAGCTTGGCCGGGACAGGGGTTGGCTATGGCTACACCTTC.

A few counts support this clone. The chain uses TRBV28 and TRBJ1-5, with D possibly TRBD1 on 6 matching bases. Per germline, CDR1 MDHEN and CDR2 SYDVKM. The V and J ends lost 6 bases and 6 bases respectively, with 9 bases between them. The CDR3 has 12 residues. CDR3 region: CASRQGSQPQHF. In DNA, the CDR3 is TGTGCCAGCAGACAGGGCAGTCAGCCCCAGCATTTT.

This clone turned up a few times. The chain combines TRBV15 with TRBJ1-1, with D possibly being TRBD1 (6 bases). The germline V gene encodes CDR1 LNHNV and CDR2 YYDKDF (reference sequence). Trimming shortened V by 0 bases and J by 4 bases, and 12 bases separated the two germline ends. The CDR3 covers 15 residues. CDR3 coding DNA: TGTGCCACCAGCAGAGAGAAGGGGGGGTCCACTGAAGCTTTCTTT. This translates into CATSREKGGSTEAFF.

This clone showed up just a few times. The V call is TRBV19, the J call TRBJ1-1, with 7 bases fitting TRBD1. Per germline, CDR1 LNHDA and CDR2 SQIVND (reference sequence). V shed 4 bases, J shed 5 bases, and the junction held 10 bases outside the gene matches. CDR3 size: 15 residues. The DNA of the CDR3 is TGTGCCAGTAGTACTCAGACAGGGCGAGCAACTGAAGCTTTCTTT. This encodes CASSTQTGRATEAFF.

The rearrangement uses TRBV18 and TRBJ1-5, with D possibly TRBD1 on 6 matching bases. V was clipped by 1 base and J by 5 bases, with 12 bases between them. Germline lookup yields CDR1 KGHSH and CDR2 LQKENI. The CDR3 loop spans 15 amino acids. The CDR3 sequence: CASSPLPTGDQPQHF. CDR3 DNA sequence: TGTGCCAGCTCACCACTCCCGACAGGTGATCAGCCCCAGCATTTT.